This T cell receptor beta chain emerged from a study of blood T cell repertoires in COVID-19 (dated by TCRdb to 2018 to 2021). Context from the whole study: Collaborator samples came from the United States, Italy and Spain and covered acute and convalescent phases of COVID-19. Sample metadata almost always included a de-identified subject ID, COVID-19 status, age in years and sex. HLA class I and class II types, where available, came from metadata supplied by the sample provider rather than from assay-based typing. A freely available public database, intended as a resource for researchers studying the immune response to SARS-CoV-2, is where the repertoires were released. The dataset comprised deeply sampled blood TCRbeta repertoires from subjects exposed to, actively infected with, or recovered from COVID-19. The prospective study material was composed of cDNA or gDNA derived from T cells, B-cell-depleted T cells, or PBMCs. The samples were drawn from two sources: the first 160 participants of the ongoing ImmuneRACE study, and 1,200 or so subjects contributed by 6 global collaborators. What the authors observed across the whole study: The amount of clinical and demographic metadata varied by source and participant and was provided uncurated.

Trimming at the junction amounts to 5 bases on V and 1 base on J, and the germline ends lie 15 bases apart. The germline V gene (reference sequence) provides CDR1 LNHDA and CDR2 SQIVND. Inclusive of the bounding cysteine and phenylalanine, the CDR3 is 16 residues long. The DNA shown is the 48-base CDR3, in frame from base 1. About this clone itself: Its target antigen remains unknown. Base qualities were left out, and no much larger clone turns up one base away.

TCRbeta CDR3 regions were amplified from genomic DNA using the immunoSEQ Assay, a bias-controlled multiplex PCR. On the authors' methods: The number of nucleated cells in each sample was estimated by amplification of reference gene primers within the assay. To quantify the absolute abundance of each unique TCRbeta CDR3 rearrangement, sequence reads were collapsed and filtered. For each sample, productive Simpson clonality was calculated by taking the square root of Simpson's diversity index across productive rearrangements. Here the immuneACCESS table is served through TCRdb, limited to in-frame sequences with V and J called. Missing clones are a known gap in these copies; in checked studies unresolved V genes cover under half, and the rest lacks a known reason. Clonal size and the V and J genes are those of that table, whereas D and trimming came from the DNA. The sample table holds some 26,000 clones, of which approximately 75% were seen once. The ten largest account for approximately 6.1% of the sample.

At one collaborating source in Seattle, patients were enrolled during active infection and were followed longitudinally through the course of disease. Collaborating institutions collected whole blood in K2EDTA tubes following their own protocols. Collaborator samples were shipped for TCRbeta analysis as frozen whole blood, isolated PBMCs, or DNA extracted from either sample type. The rearranged segments are TRBV19 and TRBJ1-5, with the D segment identity uncertain. What was sequenced was peripheral blood. This sequence originates from a man in his fifties with COVID-19, enrolled during active disease. The CDR3 has the sequence CASSAQQLGSNQPQHF. The nucleotide sequence reads TGTGCCAGTAGTGCACAGCAGCTTGGGAGCAATCAGCCCCAGCATTTT.